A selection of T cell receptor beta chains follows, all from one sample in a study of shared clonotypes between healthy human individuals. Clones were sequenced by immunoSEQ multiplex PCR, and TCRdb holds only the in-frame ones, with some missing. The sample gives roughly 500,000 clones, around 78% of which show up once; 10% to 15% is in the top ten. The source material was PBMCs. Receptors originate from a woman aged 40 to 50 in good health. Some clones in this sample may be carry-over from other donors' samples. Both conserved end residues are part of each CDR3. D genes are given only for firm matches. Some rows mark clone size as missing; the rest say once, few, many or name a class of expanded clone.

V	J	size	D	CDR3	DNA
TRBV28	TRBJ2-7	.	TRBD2	CASSLWVGGVEQYF	TGTGCCAGCAGTTTATGGGTGGGAGGGGTCGAGCAGTACTTC
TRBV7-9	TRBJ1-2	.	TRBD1	CASSLGTGGGYTF	TGTGCCAGCAGCTTGGGGACAGGGGGCGGCTACACCTTC
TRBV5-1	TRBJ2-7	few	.	CASSLEYGYEQYF	TGCGCCAGCAGCTTGGAATACGGGTACGAGCAGTACTTC
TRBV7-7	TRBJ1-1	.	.	CASSPGANTEAFF	TGTGCCAGCTCCCCCGGAGCGAACACTGAAGCTTTCTTT
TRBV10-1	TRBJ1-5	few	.	CASSEEDPQQTVDQPQHF	TGCGCCAGCAGTGAGGAGGACCCCCAACAGACAGTCGATCAGCCCCAGCATTTT
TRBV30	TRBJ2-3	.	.	CAWSVLPSQSTQYF	TGTGCCTGGAGTGTATTGCCGAGTCAAAGTACGCAGTATTTT
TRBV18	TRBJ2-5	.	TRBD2	CASSPLAGVKTQYF	TGTGCCAGCTCCCCCTTGGCGGGAGTCAAGACCCAGTACTTC
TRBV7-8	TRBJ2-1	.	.	CASSLRPPTGWDEQFF	TGTGCCAGCAGCTTACGGCCCCCTACAGGGTGGGATGAGCAGTTCTTC
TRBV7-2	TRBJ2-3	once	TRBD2	CASSLGTSGGRTDTQYF	TGTGCCAGCAGCTTAGGGACTAGCGGAGGCCGCACAGATACGCAGTATTTT
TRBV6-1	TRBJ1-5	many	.	CASSTEESQPQHF	TGTGCCAGCAGTACAGAAGAGAGTCAGCCCCAGCATTTT
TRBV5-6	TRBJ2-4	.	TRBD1	CASSFLGWQGAAKNIQYF	TGTGCCAGCAGCTTTTTGGGTTGGCAGGGGGCGGCCAAAAACATTCAGTACTTC
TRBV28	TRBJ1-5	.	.	CASSLRGGNNQPQHF	TGTGCCAGCAGTTTACGGGGGGGGAACAATCAGCCCCAGCATTTT
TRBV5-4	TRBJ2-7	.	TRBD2	CASSLEGGSSYEQYF	TGTGCCAGCAGCTTGGAAGGCGGGAGCTCCTACGAGCAGTACTTC
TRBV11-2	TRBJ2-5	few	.	CASSLMRGFSQETQYF	TGTGCCAGCAGCTTGATGAGGGGATTCTCACAAGAGACCCAGTACTTC
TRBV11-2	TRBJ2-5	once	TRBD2	CASSLRLAGETQYF	TGTGCCAGCAGCTTAAGACTAGCAGGAGAGACCCAGTACTTC
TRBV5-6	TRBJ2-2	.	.	CASSPIQNTGELFF	TGTGCCAGCAGCCCAATACAGAACACCGGGGAGCTGTTTTTT
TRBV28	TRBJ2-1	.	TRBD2	CASSSGSGGEQFF	TGTGCCAGCAGTAGCGGGAGTGGGGGTGAGCAGTTCTTC
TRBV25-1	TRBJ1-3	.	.	CASSELSGAGTGNTIYF	TGTGCCAGCAGTGAATTGAGCGGGGCAGGGACGGGGAACACCATATATTTT
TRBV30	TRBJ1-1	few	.	CAWSVALEAFF	TGTGCCTGGAGTGTGGCGCTTGAAGCTTTCTTT
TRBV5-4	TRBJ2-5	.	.	CASSFGDRSKETQYF	TGTGCCAGCAGCTTCGGTGACCGGTCGAAAGAGACCCAGTACTTC
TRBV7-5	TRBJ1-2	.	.	CASRGGSTHYGYTF	TGTGCCAGCAGAGGAGGATCCACGCACTATGGCTACACCTTC
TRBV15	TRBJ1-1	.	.	CATSRALGEAFF	TGTGCCACCAGCAGAGCCCTAGGGGAAGCTTTCTTT
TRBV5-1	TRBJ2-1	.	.	CASSLTGGRVNEQFF	TGCGCCAGCAGCCTCACAGGAGGTAGGGTCAATGAGCAGTTCTTC
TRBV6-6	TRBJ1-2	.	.	CASSDGQFYGYTF	TGTGCCAGCAGTGATGGACAGTTCTATGGCTACACCTTC
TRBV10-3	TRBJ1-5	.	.	CATNPGFEQPQHF	TGTGCCACCAACCCAGGGTTCGAACAGCCCCAGCATTTT
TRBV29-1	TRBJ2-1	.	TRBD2	CSVERSLAGYLGNEQFF	TGCAGCGTTGAGAGGTCTTTAGCGGGATATTTAGGGAATGAGCAGTTCTTC
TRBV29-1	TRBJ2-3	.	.	CSERGGGDTQYF	TGCAGCGAACGCGGAGGGGGGGATACGCAGTATTTT
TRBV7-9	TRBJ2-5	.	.	CASSLGLAGQETQYF	TGTGCCAGCAGCTTAGGCCTAGCCGGACAAGAGACCCAGTACTTC
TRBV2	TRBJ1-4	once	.	CASSRQVNEKLFF	TGTGCCAGCAGTCGACAGGTTAATGAAAAACTGTTTTTT
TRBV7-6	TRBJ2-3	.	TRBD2	CASSLALADYTDTQYF	TGTGCCAGCAGCTTAGCCCTAGCGGACTACACAGATACGCAGTATTTT
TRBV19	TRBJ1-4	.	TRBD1	CASSPDRGYGDNEKLFF	TGTGCCAGCTCCCCAGACAGGGGGTACGGGGACAATGAAAAACTGTTTTTT
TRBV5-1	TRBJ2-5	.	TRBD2	CASSRDYRETQYF	TGCGCCAGCAGCCGGGACTACCGAGAGACCCAGTACTTC
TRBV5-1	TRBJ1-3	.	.	CASSLDRPGNTIYF	TGCGCCAGCAGCTTGGACAGGCCTGGAAACACCATATATTTT